Listed below are T cell receptor beta chains from one sample, sequenced in a study of T cell responses to AZD1222 COVID-19 vaccine. Profiling relied on immunoSEQ multiplex PCR, and the TCRdb table lists in-frame clones only, not all of them. The data hold around 120,000 clones, with approximately 85% observed a single time. The sequencing here drew on peripheral blood, taken on day 0 of AZD1222 vaccination. The source of these receptors is an adult in good health. Each CDR3 is given with its conserved first and last residue. A D gene is named only where the DNA matches it firmly. Clone size is given for some rows only: seen once, a few or many times, or a class if the clone is expanded.

.,TRBJ2-7,.,TRBV2,CASSSTGLVHMGEQYF,TGTGCCAGCAGTTCGACAGGACTTGTTCATATGGGCGAGCAGTACTTC
.,TRBJ2-5,.,TRBV18,CASSPLDHQGQETQYF,TGTGCCAGCTCACCACTAGACCATCAGGGCCAAGAGACCCAGTACTTC
TRBD1,TRBJ2-1,.,TRBV11-3,CASSLGTGGYNEQFF,TGTGCCAGCAGCTTAGGCACAGGGGGCTACAATGAGCAGTTCTTC
.,TRBJ2-7,.,TRBV4-1,CASSQDGTDYEQYF,TGCGCCAGCAGCCAGGACGGGACTGACTACGAGCAGTACTTC
.,TRBJ2-2,.,TRBV7-2,CASSLGGRGANTGELFF,TGTGCCAGCAGCTTAGGTGGTCGAGGGGCCAACACCGGGGAGCTGTTTTTT
.,TRBJ1-2,.,TRBV29-1,CSVDGRYGYTF,TGCAGCGTTGATGGTAGATATGGCTACACCTTC
.,TRBJ2-7,.,TRBV21-1,CASSNFGTGVSYEQYF,TGTGCCAGCAGCAACTTTGGGACAGGGGTTTCCTACGAGCAGTACTTC
.,TRBJ2-3,once,TRBV5-1,CASSFADAADTQYF,TGCGCCAGCAGCTTTGCGGACGCAGCAGATACGCAGTATTTT
.,TRBJ1-5,once,TRBV6-5,CASRHSGNQPQHF,TGTGCCAGCAGACACTCAGGGAATCAGCCCCAGCATTTT
.,TRBJ2-7,once,TRBV7-2,CASSLSGYEQYF,TGTGCCAGCAGCTTAAGCGGCTACGAGCAGTACTTC
TRBD1,TRBJ1-5,.,TRBV2,CASSRQGIYQPQHF,TGTGCCAGCAGCAGACAGGGGATATATCAGCCCCAGCATTTT
.,TRBJ2-7,once,TRBV25-1,CASSEYVPDQQYF,TGTGCCAGCAGTGAATACGTCCCTGATCAGCAGTACTTC
.,TRBJ1-1,.,TRBV7-2,CASSLLMGDTEAFF,TGTGCCAGCAGCTTATTGATGGGGGACACTGAAGCTTTCTTT
.,TRBJ2-4,once,TRBV30,CAWSTPLRVWTKNIQYF,TGTGCCTGGAGTACACCGCTTCGGGTCTGGACCAAAAACATTCAGTACTTC
TRBD2,TRBJ2-7,.,TRBV2,CARTGTSGTYEQYF,TGTGCCAGGACCGGGACTAGCGGTACCTACGAGCAGTACTTC
.,TRBJ1-3,.,TRBV2,CASSEFSGNTIYF,TGTGCCAGCAGTGAATTCTCTGGAAACACCATATATTTT
TRBD1,TRBJ1-2,once,TRBV18,CASSPRDRDHGYTF,TGTGCCAGCTCACCACGCGACAGGGATCACGGCTACACCTTC
.,TRBJ1-1,few,TRBV29-1,CSVISSFEAFF,TGCAGCGTTATTTCCAGTTTTGAAGCTTTCTTT
.,TRBJ1-2,.,TRBV5-6,CASSPLGRDYGYTF,TGTGCCAGCAGCCCACTGGGGCGCGACTATGGCTACACCTTC
TRBD1,TRBJ1-4,.,TRBV7-9,CASSRWTGVDEKLFF,TGTGCCAGCAGCCGCTGGACAGGGGTGGATGAAAAACTGTTTTTT